This T cell receptor beta chain was observed in a study of metastatic and nonmetastatic thyroid tumors. Study in general: Peripheral blood and tumor or nodule samples from malignant and benign thyroid patients were compared. Study conclusions and caveats: Malignant thyroid tumors reportedly exceeded benign nodules significantly in TCR beta diversity, with the difference appearing in blood and tumor.

Under the authors' procedure: Using the CDR3 differences seen across clinicopathological groups, the authors built a distant-metastasis classifier for papillary thyroid cancer, which was meant to discriminate distant-metastatic patients. TCRdb re-processed the PCR reads through MiXCR. The V and J calls were determined by TCRdb, not by the authors. The table has roughly 25,000 clones, around 28% seen once. Thyroid surgery had not been preceded by any treatment in any patient. With regard to this clone: Its cognate antigen is unknown.

V was cut by 2 bases and J by 4 bases, with 11 bases left in between. CDR3 length: 13 residues. Germline lookup yields CDR1 DFQATT and CDR2 SNEGSKA (reference sequence). The sequence was obtained from a male donor with papillary thyroid cancer or a benign thyroid nodule (not recorded which). Some clones in this sample may be carry-over from other donors' samples. This rearrangement joins TRBV20-1 to TRBJ1-2, with D possibly TRBD1 on 5 matching bases. Sequencing used blood. CDR3 nucleotide sequence: TGCAGTGCTAGATCGGGGGGTGGCTATGGCTACACCTTC. Encoded protein: CSARSGGGYGYTF.